The next 3 T cell receptor beta chains were all read from a single sample in a study of blood T cell repertoires in COVID-19. TCRdb's table, derived via immunoSEQ multiplex PCR, lists solely in-frame clones and lacks some. This sample carries about 260,000 clones, approximately 90% of them seen once, and the ten largest clones take around 3%. The sequencing sample was made of PBMCs or T cells enriched from blood (not recorded which). These receptors were obtained from a woman aged 45-59 years who had recovered from COVID-19.

A single count supports this clone. This sequence joins TRBV6-5 and TRBJ2-7, with a possible D match to TRBD1 (5 bases). Germline V gene sequence: CDR1 MNHEY, CDR2 SVGAGI. V dropped 5 bases and J dropped 6 bases, with 14 bases sitting between them. The CDR3 length is 13 residues. The CDR3 reads CASSTPIGAEQYF. The DNA of the CDR3 is TGTGCCAGCAGTACCCCCATTGGGGCCGAGCAGTACTTC.

The CDR3 coding sequence is TGTGCCATCAGTGAAGGGACTAGCGGAGAGACCCAGTACTTC. Residues: CAISEGTSGETQYF. The V gene is TRBV10-3, the J gene TRBJ2-5; TRBD2 matches 11 bases. The germline V gene encodes CDR1 ENHRY and CDR2 SYGVKD. This CDR3 spans 14 amino acids. The V and J ends lost 3 bases and 4 bases, in that order; junction bases with no gene match: 1.

The sample holds one count of this clone. The chain carries TRBV19 and TRBJ2-7, with 7 positions matching TRBD1. Trimming took 7 bases from V and 3 from J; bases not matched to a gene: 12. Germline V gives CDR1 LNHDA, CDR2 SQIVND (reference sequence). The CDR3 loop spans 15 amino acids. CDR3 protein: CASTPLKTGNYEQYF. DNA for the CDR3: TGTGCCAGTACCCCCCTAAAGACAGGGAACTACGAGCAGTACTTC.